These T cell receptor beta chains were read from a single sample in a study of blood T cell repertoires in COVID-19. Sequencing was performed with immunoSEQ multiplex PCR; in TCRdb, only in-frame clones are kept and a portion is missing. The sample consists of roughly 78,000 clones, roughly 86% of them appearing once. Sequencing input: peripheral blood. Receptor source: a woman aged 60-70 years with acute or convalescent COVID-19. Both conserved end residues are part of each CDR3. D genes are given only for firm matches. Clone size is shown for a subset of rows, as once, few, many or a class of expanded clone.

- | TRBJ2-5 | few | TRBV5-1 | CASSLGPTQGGETQYF | TGCGCCAGCAGCTTGGGGCCAACACAGGGAGGGGAGACCCAGTACTTC
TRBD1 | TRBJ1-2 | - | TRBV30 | CAWGSTGGGYTF | TGTGCCTGGGGATCGACAGGGGGCGGCTACACCTTC
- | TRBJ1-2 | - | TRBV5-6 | CASSAIVPTLSNGYTF | TGTGCCAGCAGCGCTATAGTTCCGACACTTTCAAACGGCTACACCTTC
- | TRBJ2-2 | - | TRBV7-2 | CASSLRRDTGELFF | TGTGCCAGCAGCTTACGCAGGGACACCGGGGAGCTGTTTTTT
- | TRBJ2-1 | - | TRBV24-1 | CATSDSRQAYNEQFF | TGTGCCACCAGTGACTCCCGACAGGCCTACAATGAGCAGTTCTTC
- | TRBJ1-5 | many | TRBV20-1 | CSASWSGNQPQHF | TGCAGTGCTAGTTGGTCAGGCAATCAGCCCCAGCATTTT
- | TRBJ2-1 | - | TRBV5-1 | CASSLDSGAHNEQFF | TGCGCCAGCAGCTTGGATTCAGGGGCCCACAATGAGCAGTTCTTC
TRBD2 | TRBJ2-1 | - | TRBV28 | CASSLPRGRSYNEQFF | TGTGCCAGCAGTCTCCCTCGCGGGAGGTCCTACAATGAGCAGTTCTTC
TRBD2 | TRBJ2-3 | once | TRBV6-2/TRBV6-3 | CASSPVAGGRPDTQYF | TGTGCCAGCAGCCCCGTAGCGGGGGGGCGCCCAGATACGCAGTATTTT
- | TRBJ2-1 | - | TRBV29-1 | CSVVIYGYTSYNEQFF | TGCAGCGTTGTGATTTACGGGTATACCTCCTACAATGAGCAGTTCTTC
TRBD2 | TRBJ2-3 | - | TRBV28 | CASSVAGDYTDTQYF | TGTGCCAGTTCGGTAGCGGGAGATTACACAGATACGCAGTATTTT
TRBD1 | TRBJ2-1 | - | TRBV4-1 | CASSATGAPEQFF | TGCGCCAGCTCCGCGACAGGGGCCCCTGAGCAGTTCTTC
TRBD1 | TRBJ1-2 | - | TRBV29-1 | CSVEGQGLFNYGYTF | TGCAGCGTTGAAGGACAGGGTTTATTTAACTATGGCTACACCTTC
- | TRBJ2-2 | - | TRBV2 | CASSEQGMPGELFF | TGTGCCAGCAGTGAACAGGGGATGCCCGGGGAGCTGTTTTTT
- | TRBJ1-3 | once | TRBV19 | CASSTQRGSGNTIYF | TGTGCCAGTAGTACACAACGGGGCTCTGGAAACACCATATATTTT
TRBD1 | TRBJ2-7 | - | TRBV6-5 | CASSSTGRYEQYF | TGTGCCAGCAGTTCGACAGGGCGCTACGAGCAGTACTTC
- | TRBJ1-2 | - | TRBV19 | CASSTGTSYGYTF | TGTGCCAGTAGTACCGGGACAAGCTATGGCTACACCTTC
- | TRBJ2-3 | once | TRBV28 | CASRLRGFTDTQYF | TGTGCCAGCAGGTTACGGGGATTCACAGATACGCAGTATTTT
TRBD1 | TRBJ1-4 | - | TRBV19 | CASNEGATNEKLFF | TGTGCCAGTAATGAGGGGGCCACTAATGAAAAACTGTTTTTT
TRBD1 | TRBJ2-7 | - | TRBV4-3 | CASSQTGFGLQYF | TGCGCCAGCAGCCAGACAGGGTTCGGATTGCAGTACTTC
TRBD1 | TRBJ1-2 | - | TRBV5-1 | CASSLAEGQSSYTF | TGCGCCAGCAGCTTGGCCGAGGGACAGTCGAGCTACACCTTC
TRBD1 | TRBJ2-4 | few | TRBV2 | CASRGDRPKNIQYF | TGTGCCAGCAGAGGGGACAGGCCCAAAAACATTCAGTACTTC
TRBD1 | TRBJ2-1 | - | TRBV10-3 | CAISELRQGDNEQFF | TGTGCCATCAGTGAACTCCGACAGGGAGATAATGAGCAGTTCTTC
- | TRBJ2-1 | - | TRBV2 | CASSSDSSYNEQFF | TGTGCCAGCTCCTCGGACAGCTCCTACAATGAGCAGTTCTTC
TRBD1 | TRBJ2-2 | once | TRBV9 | CASSKRDRVNTGELFF | TGTGCCAGCAGCAAACGGGACAGGGTAAATACCGGGGAGCTGTTTTTT
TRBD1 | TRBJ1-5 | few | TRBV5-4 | CASSLGTESNQPQHF | TGTGCCAGCAGTCTGGGGACAGAGAGCAATCAGCCCCAGCATTTT
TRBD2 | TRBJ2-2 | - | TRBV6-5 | CASSLQYTSAGELFF | TGTGCCAGCAGTCTACAGTATACTAGCGCCGGGGAGCTGTTTTTT
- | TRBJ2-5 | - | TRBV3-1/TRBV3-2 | CASSQDFSGFETQYF | TGTGCCAGCAGCCAAGATTTTTCGGGGTTTGAGACCCAGTACTTC
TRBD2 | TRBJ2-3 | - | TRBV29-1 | CSDAGLAASTDTQYF | TGCAGCGATGCGGGACTAGCGGCTAGCACAGATACGCAGTATTTT
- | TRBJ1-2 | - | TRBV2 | CASSERAGARKGYTF | TGTGCCAGCAGTGAACGGGCTGGGGCAAGGAAGGGCTACACCTTC
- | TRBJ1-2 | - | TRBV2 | CASSAASIGYTF | TGTGCCAGCAGTGCTGCGAGCATCGGCTACACCTTC
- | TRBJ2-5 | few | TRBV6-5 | CASSYSARVTTQYF | TGTGCCAGCAGTTACAGCGCCAGGGTAACTACCCAGTACTTC
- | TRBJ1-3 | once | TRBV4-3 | CASSQGGNRDTIYF | TGCGCCAGCAGCCAAGGAGGCAACCGAGACACCATATATTTT
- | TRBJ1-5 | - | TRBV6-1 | CASSEWVRVQHF | TGTGCCAGCAGTGAATGGGTGAGGGTCCAGCATTTT
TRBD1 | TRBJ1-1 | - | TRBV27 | CASSLSQGANTEAFF | TGTGCCAGCAGTTTATCTCAGGGGGCGAACACTGAAGCTTTCTTT
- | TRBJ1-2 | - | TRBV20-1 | CSASLDSPYTF | TGCAGTGCTAGCTTAGACAGTCCCTACACCTTC
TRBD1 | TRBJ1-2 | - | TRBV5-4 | CASSRGTGGAYLYGYTF | TGTGCCAGCAGCAGAGGGACAGGGGGAGCTTATCTCTATGGCTACACCTTC
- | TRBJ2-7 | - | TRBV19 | CASSFDSLSYEQYF | TGTGCCAGCTCGTTTGACAGCCTCTCCTACGAGCAGTACTTC
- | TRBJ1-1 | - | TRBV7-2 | CASSPGGGRTEAFF | TGTGCCAGCAGTCCGGGGGGGGGCAGGACTGAAGCTTTCTTT
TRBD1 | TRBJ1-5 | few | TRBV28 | CASRTGVDNQPQHF | TGTGCCAGCAGAACAGGGGTGGACAATCAGCCCCAGCATTTT
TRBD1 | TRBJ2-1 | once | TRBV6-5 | CAGRQGSSYNEQFF | TGTGCCGGGAGACAGGGGAGCTCCTACAATGAGCAGTTCTTC
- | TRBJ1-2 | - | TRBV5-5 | CASSPLPQGLTGGGYTF | TGTGCCAGCAGCCCCCTCCCGCAGGGGCTGACAGGAGGTGGCTACACCTTC
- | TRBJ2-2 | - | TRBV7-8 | CASSGGGEELFF | TGTGCCAGCAGCGGAGGGGGGGAGGAGCTGTTTTTT
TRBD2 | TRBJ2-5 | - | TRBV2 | CASSPRSGEETQYF | TGTGCCAGCAGCCCCAGGAGCGGGGAAGAGACCCAGTACTTC
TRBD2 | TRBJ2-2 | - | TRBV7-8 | CASSSGTSGRAWVGELFF | TGTGCCAGCAGCTCCGGGACTAGCGGGAGGGCCTGGGTCGGGGAGCTGTTTTTT
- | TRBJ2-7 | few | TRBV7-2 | CASSFAQSIYEQYF | TGTGCCAGCAGCTTCGCGCAAAGTATCTACGAGCAGTACTTC
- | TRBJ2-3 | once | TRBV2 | CASSGRPSTDTQYF | TGTGCCAGTAGCGGCCGACCTAGCACAGATACGCAGTATTTT
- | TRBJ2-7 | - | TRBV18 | CASSPPASGGVEQYF | TGTGCCAGCTCACCACCGGCCAGTGGGGGCGTCGAGCAGTACTTC
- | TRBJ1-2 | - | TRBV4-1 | CASSQDRGGPYGYTF | TGCGCCAGCAGCCAAGATAGGGGGGGCCCCTATGGCTACACCTTC
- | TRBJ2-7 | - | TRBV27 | CASSPRRNIYEQYF | TGTGCCAGCAGTCCCCGGCGGAATATCTACGAGCAGTACTTC
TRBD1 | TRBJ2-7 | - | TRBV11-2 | CASRRDRVASYEQYF | TGTGCCAGCAGGCGGGACAGGGTGGCCTCCTACGAGCAGTACTTC
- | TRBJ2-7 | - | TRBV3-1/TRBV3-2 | CASSPRDNFYEQYF | TGTGCCAGCAGCCCCCGGGACAATTTCTACGAGCAGTACTTC
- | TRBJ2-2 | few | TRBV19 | CASSQAPQAGELFF | TGTGCCAGTAGTCAGGCCCCCCAGGCCGGGGAGCTGTTTTTT
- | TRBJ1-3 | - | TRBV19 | CASSPSFPGNTIYF | TGTGCCAGTAGTCCGAGCTTTCCGGGAAACACCATATATTTT
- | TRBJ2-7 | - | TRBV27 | CASSSTYEQYF | TGTGCCAGCAGTTCCACCTACGAGCAGTACTTC